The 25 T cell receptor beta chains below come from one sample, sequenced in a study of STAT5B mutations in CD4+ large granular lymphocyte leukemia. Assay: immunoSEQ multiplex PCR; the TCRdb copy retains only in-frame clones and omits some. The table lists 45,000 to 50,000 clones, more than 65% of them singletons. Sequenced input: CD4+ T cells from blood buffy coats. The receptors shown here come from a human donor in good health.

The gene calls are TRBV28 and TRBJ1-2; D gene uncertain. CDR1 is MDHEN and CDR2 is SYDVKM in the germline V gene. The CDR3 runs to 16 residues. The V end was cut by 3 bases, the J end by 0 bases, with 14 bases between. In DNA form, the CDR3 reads TGTGCCAGCAGTTTCGTCACACAGACTACTAACTATGGCTACACCTTC. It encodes CASSFVTQTTNYGYTF.

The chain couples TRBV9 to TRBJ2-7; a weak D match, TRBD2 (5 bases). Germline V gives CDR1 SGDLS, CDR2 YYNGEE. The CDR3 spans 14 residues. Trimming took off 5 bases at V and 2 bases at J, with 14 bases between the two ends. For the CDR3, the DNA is TGTGCCAGCAGTCGGGGAGCGGCCCCCTACGAGCAGTACTTC. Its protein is CASSRGAAPYEQYF.

Here the CDR3 reads CASSLGRREQYF. The CDR3 DNA is TGTGCCAGCAGCTTAGGACGCCGGGAGCAGTACTTC. The chain couples TRBV13 to TRBJ2-7, with D unresolved. CDR3 length: 12 amino acids. The ends were cut back, 0 bases at V and 7 bases at J, with 7 bases in the middle. Germline values: CDR1 PRHDT, CDR2 FYEKMQ (reference sequence).

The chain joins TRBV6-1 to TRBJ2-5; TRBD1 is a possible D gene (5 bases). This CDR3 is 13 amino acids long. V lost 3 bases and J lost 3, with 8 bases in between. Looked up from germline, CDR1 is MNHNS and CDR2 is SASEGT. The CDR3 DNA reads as TGTGCCAGCAGTGAGACAGTGAAAGAGACCCAGTACTTC. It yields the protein CASSETVKETQYF.

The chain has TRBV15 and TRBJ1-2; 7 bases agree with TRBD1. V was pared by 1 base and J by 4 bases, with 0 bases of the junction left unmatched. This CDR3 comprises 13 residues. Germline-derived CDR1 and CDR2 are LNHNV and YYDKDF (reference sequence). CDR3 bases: TGTGCCACCAGCAGAGGGGACAGCTATGGCTACACCTTC. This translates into CATSRGDSYGYTF. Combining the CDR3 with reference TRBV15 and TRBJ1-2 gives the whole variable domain DAMVIQNPRYQVTQFGKPVTLSCSQTLNHNVMYWYQQKSSQAPKLLFHYYDKDFNNEADTPDNFQSRRPNTSFCFLDIRSPGLGDTAMYLCATSRGDSYGYTFGSGTRLTVV.

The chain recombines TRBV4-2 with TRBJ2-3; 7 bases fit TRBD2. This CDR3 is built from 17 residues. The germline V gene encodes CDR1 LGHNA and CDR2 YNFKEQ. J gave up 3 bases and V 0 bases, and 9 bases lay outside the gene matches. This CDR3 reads CASSQDQAGAKTDTQYF. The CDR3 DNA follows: TGTGCCAGCAGCCAAGATCAGGCGGGAGCTAAGACAGATACGCAGTATTTT.

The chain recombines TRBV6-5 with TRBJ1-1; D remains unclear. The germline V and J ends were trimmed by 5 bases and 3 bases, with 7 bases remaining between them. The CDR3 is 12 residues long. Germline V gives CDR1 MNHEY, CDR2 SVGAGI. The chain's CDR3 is CASSHLDTEAFF. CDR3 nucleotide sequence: TGTGCCAGCAGTCACCTGGACACTGAAGCTTTCTTT.

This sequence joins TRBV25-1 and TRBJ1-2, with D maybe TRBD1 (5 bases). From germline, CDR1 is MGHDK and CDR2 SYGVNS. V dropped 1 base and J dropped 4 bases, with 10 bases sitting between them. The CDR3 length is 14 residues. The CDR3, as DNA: TGTGCCAGCAGTGAATGGTCCGGGGCCTATGGCTACACCTTC. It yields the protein CASSEWSGAYGYTF.

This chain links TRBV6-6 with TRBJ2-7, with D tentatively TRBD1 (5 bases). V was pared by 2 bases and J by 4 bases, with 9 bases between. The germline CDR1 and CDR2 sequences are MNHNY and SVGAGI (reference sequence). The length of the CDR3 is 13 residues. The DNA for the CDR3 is TGTGCCAGCAGTTACAGGGGCCAATACGAGCAGTACTTC. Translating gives CASSYRGQYEQYF.

CDR3 in DNA: TGTGCCAGCAGAATCTGGGGGTACGAGCAGTACTTC. Protein: CASRIWGYEQYF. The chain is built from TRBV28 and TRBJ2-7; D may match TRBD1 or TRBD2 (5 bases each). Trimming shortened V by 6 bases and J by 4 bases, and 10 bases separated the two germline ends. The CDR3 is 12 residues long. Looked up from germline, CDR1 is MDHEN and CDR2 is SYDVKM. The full variable domain, with the rest looked up from reference TRBV28 and TRBJ2-7, is DVKVTQSSRYLVKRTGEKVFLECVQDMDHENMFWYRQDPGLGLRLIYFSYDVKMKEKGDIPEGYSVSREKKERFSLILESASTNQTSMYLCASRIWGYEQYFGPGTRLTVT.

Here the CDR3 reads CANGAGQLYGYTF. CDR3 DNA: TGTGCCAACGGGGCGGGACAACTCTATGGCTACACCTTC. The chain has TRBV6-1 and TRBJ1-2; a possible D gene is TRBD1 (6 bases). The germline V gene has CDR1 MNHNS and CDR2 SASEGT. This CDR3 has 13 amino acids. Trimming removed 10 bases from V and 4 bases from J, with 16 bases in between.

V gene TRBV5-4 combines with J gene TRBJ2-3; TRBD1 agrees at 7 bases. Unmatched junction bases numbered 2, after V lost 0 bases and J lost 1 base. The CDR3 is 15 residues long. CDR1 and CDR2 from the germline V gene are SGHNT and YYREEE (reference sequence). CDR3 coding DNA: TGTGCCAGCAGCTTGGACAGGGGCGGCACAGATACGCAGTATTTT. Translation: CASSLDRGGTDTQYF.

CDR3 nucleotides: TGCGCCAGCAGCTCAGGGACTCAACTGTACCAAGAGACCCAGTACTTC. This translates into CASSSGTQLYQETQYF. This rearrangement joins TRBV5-1 to TRBJ2-5; D might be TRBD2 (6 bases). The CDR3 has 16 amino acids. CDR1 and CDR2 from the germline V gene are SGHRS and YFSETQ. V was clipped by 3 bases and J by 0 bases, with 15 bases between them. The full variable domain, its missing parts supplied by reference TRBV5-1 and TRBJ2-5, is KAGVTQTPRYLIKTRGQQVTLSCSPISGHRSVSWYQQTPGQGLQFLFEYFSETQRNKGNFPGRFSGRQFSNSRSEMNVSTLELGDSALYLCASSSGTQLYQETQYFGPGTRLLVL.

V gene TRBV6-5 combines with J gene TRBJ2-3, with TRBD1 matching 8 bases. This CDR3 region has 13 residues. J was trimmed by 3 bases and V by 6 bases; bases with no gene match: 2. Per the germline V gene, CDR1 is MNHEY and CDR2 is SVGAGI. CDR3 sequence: CASRTGATDTQYF. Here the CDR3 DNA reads TGTGCCAGCAGGACAGGGGCTACAGATACGCAGTATTTT.

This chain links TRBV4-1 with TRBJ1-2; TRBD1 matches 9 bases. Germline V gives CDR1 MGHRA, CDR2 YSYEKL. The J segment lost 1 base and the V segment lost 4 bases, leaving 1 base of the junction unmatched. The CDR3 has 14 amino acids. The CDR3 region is CASSPTGGNYGYTF. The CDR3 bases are TGCGCCAGCAGCCCGACAGGGGGTAACTATGGCTACACCTTC.

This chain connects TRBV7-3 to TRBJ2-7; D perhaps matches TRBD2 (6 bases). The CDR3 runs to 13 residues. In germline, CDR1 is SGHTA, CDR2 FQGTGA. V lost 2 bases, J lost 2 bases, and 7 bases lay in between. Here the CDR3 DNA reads TGTGCCAGCAGCTTAGGCGGGACCTACGAGCAGTACTTC. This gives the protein CASSLGGTYEQYF.

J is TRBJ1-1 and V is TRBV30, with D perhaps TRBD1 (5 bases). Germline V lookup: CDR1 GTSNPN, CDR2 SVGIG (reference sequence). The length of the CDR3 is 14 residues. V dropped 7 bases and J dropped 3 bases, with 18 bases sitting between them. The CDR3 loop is CASIGRGIHTEAFF. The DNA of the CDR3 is TGTGCCTCGATCGGCCGGGGGATCCACACTGAAGCTTTCTTT. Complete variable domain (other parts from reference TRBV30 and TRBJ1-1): SQTIHQWPATLVQPVGSPLSLECTVEGTSNPNLYWYRQAAGRGLQLLFYSVGIGQISSEVPQNLSASRPQDRQFILSSKKLLLSDSGFYLCASIGRGIHTEAFFGQGTRLTVV.

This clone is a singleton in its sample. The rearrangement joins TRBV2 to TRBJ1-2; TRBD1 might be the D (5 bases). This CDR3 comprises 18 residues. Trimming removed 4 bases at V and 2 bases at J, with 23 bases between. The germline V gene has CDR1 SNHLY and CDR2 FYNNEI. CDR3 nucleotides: TGTGCCAGCAGTGCATCCCAAGCAGGGCGTGCGGGCAACTATGGCTACACCTTC. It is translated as CASSASQAGRAGNYGYTF.

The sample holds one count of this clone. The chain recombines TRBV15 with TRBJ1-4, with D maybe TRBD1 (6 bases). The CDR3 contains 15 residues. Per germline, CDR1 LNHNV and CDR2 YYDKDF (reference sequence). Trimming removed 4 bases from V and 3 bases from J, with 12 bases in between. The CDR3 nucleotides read TGTGCCACCAGCACGTACAGGGAGCCTAATGAAAAACTGTTTTTT. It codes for CATSTYREPNEKLFF.

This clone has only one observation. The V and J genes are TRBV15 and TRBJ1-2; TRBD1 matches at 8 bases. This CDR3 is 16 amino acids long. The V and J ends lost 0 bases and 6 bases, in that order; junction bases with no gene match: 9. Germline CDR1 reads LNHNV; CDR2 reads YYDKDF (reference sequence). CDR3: CATSRDPPGGLHGYTF. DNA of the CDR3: TGTGCCACCAGCAGAGACCCCCCAGGGGGCCTTCATGGCTACACCTTC.

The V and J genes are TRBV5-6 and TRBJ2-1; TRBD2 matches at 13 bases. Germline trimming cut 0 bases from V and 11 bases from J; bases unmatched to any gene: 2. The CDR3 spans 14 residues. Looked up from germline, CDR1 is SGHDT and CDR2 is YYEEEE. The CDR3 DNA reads TGTGCCAGCAGCTTGGGGACTAGCGGGAGCAAGCAGTTCTTC. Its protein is CASSLGTSGSKQFF.

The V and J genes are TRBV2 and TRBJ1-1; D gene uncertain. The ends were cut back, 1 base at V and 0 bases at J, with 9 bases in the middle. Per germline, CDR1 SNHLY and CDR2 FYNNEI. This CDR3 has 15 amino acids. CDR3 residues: CASSEGFGMNTEAFF. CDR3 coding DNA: TGTGCCAGCAGTGAAGGATTCGGGATGAACACTGAAGCTTTCTTT.

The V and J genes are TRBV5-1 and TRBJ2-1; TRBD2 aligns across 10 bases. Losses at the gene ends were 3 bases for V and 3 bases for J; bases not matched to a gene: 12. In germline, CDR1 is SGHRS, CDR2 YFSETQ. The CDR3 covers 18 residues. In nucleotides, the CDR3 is TGCGCCAGCAGCTCAGGGGCCCCGGGGACTAGCGACTACAATGAGCAGTTCTTC. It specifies CASSSGAPGTSDYNEQFF.

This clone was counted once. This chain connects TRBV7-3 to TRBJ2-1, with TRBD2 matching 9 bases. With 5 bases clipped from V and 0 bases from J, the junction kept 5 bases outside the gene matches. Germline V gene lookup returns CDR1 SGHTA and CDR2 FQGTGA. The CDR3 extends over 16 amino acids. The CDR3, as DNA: TGTGCCAGCAGCAGAAGCGGGGGGAGCTCCTACAATGAGCAGTTCTTC. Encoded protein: CASSRSGGSSYNEQFF.

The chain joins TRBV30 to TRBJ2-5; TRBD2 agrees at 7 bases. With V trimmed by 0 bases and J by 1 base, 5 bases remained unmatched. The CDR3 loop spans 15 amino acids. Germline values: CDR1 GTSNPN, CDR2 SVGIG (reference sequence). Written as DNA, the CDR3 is TGTGCCTGGAGTGTAGGGTTAGCGGGCCAAGAGACCCAGTACTTC. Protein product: CAWSVGLAGQETQYF.